These T cell receptor beta chains were read from a single sample in a study of cytomegalovirus exposure and HLA in healthy donors. TCRdb keeps only in-frame clones here, not all; method: immunoSEQ multiplex PCR. The sample lists roughly 100,000 clones; more than 75% were seen once. The specimen sequenced was PBMCs. Every receptor here comes from a woman aged 45-65 years in good health and CMV-seropositive. CDR3s include the opening cysteine and the closing phenylalanine or tryptophan. A D gene is named only where the DNA matches it firmly. Clone size is given for some rows only: seen once, a few or many times, or a class if the clone is expanded.

NA,TRBJ1-2,NA,TRBV5-8,CASGSGFYGYTF,TGTGCCAGCGGGTCAGGGTTCTATGGCTACACCTTC
NA,TRBJ1-1,NA,TRBV6-5,CASSWFGTEAFF,TGTGCCAGCAGTTGGTTCGGGACTGAAGCTTTCTTT
NA,TRBJ2-7,TRBD1,TRBV11-2,CASSPGTGAYEQYF,TGTGCCAGCAGTCCCGGGACAGGGGCCTACGAGCAGTACTTC
NA,TRBJ2-4,NA,TRBV11-2,CASSLSPGARLAKNIQYF,TGTGCCAGCAGCTTATCACCAGGGGCGAGACTAGCCAAAAACATTCAGTACTTC
NA,TRBJ1-2,TRBD1,TRBV30,CAWKGQGLNYGYTF,TGTGCCTGGAAAGGACAGGGACTTAACTATGGCTACACCTTC
NA,TRBJ2-2,TRBD2,TRBV6-5,CASTPRGGAGELFF,TGTGCCAGCACCCCCCGGGGGGGTGCCGGGGAGCTGTTTTTT
few,TRBJ2-3,TRBD2,TRBV4-3,CASSQAGGTDTQYF,TGCGCCAGCAGCCAAGCGGGGGGAACAGATACGCAGTATTTT
NA,TRBJ1-5,TRBD1,TRBV2,CASRETGQGQPQHF,TGTGCCAGCAGAGAAACTGGACAGGGACAGCCCCAGCATTTT
NA,TRBJ2-2,TRBD2,TRBV19,CASIVAGGTGELFF,TGTGCCAGTATTGTAGCGGGGGGCACCGGGGAGCTGTTTTTT
NA,TRBJ1-1,NA,TRBV18,CASSPLWANTEAFF,TGTGCCAGCTCACCTCTTTGGGCAAACACTGAAGCTTTCTTT
NA,TRBJ1-1,NA,TRBV13,CASSPRTDNWATEAFF,TGTGCCAGCAGCCCCCGGACAGATAATTGGGCCACTGAAGCTTTCTTT
NA,TRBJ1-5,NA,TRBV4-2,CASSQGVAEDQPQHF,TGTGCCAGCAGCCAAGGGGTGGCAGAGGATCAGCCCCAGCATTTT
NA,TRBJ2-7,TRBD1,TRBV9,CASSVGTGEAYEQYF,TGTGCCAGCAGCGTCGGGACAGGGGAGGCTTACGAGCAGTACTTC
NA,TRBJ2-1,NA,TRBV5-1,CASSLGGAYNEQFF,TGCGCCAGCAGCTTGGGCGGGGCCTACAATGAGCAGTTCTTC
NA,TRBJ1-2,NA,TRBV5-1,CASSEGRGGGCGYTF,TGCGCCAGCAGCGAAGGACGGGGGGGCGGCTGTGGCTACACCTTC
few,TRBJ2-7,TRBD2,TRBV5-4,CASSLDPSGGVDEQYF,TGTGCCAGCAGCTTGGACCCTAGCGGGGGCGTCGACGAGCAGTACTTC
NA,TRBJ2-2,NA,TRBV19,CASSYPGQGITPGGTGELFF,TGTGCCAGTAGTTACCCCGGGCAGGGTATCACCCCCGGAGGGACCGGGGAGCTGTTTTTT
NA,TRBJ1-2,TRBD1,TRBV5-1,CASSPADRGNGYTF,TGCGCCAGCAGTCCGGCGGACAGGGGGAATGGCTACACCTTC
NA,TRBJ1-2,TRBD1,TRBV18,CASSAAGGSGYGYTF,TGTGCCAGCTCAGCAGCAGGGGGCTCGGGCTATGGCTACACCTTC
NA,TRBJ1-1,NA,TRBV4-1,CASSQVGWDMGNTEAFF,TGCGCCAGCAGCCAAGTGGGTTGGGACATGGGGAACACTGAAGCTTTCTTT
NA,TRBJ1-2,TRBD1,TRBV30,CAWGRTGINYGYTF,TGTGCCTGGGGAAGGACAGGAATTAACTATGGCTACACCTTC
NA,TRBJ1-4,NA,TRBV7-9,CASSLVEVVVVEGYEKLFF,TGTGCCAGCAGCTTAGTTGAGGTTGTTGTGGTAGAAGGCTATGAAAAACTGTTTTTT
NA,TRBJ2-3,NA,TRBV27,CASSIHRVPSTDTQYF,TGTGCCAGCAGTATACACAGGGTCCCTAGCACAGATACGCAGTATTTT
NA,TRBJ2-1,TRBD2,TRBV5-1,CASRESSGGSYNEQFF,TGCGCCAGCCGAGAGTCTAGCGGGGGCTCCTACAATGAGCAGTTCTTC
NA,TRBJ2-1,TRBD1,TRBV5-1,CASSLETGSYNEQFF,TGCGCCAGCAGCTTGGAGACAGGGTCCTACAATGAGCAGTTCTTC
once,TRBJ1-2,NA,TRBV2,CASSPDSYYGYTF,TGTGCCAGCAGTCCGGACTCTTACTATGGCTACACCTTC
NA,TRBJ1-2,TRBD1,TRBV5-4,CASSVVGDSPGYTF,TGTGCCAGCAGCGTAGTAGGGGACAGCCCTGGCTACACCTTC
NA,TRBJ2-7,TRBD1,TRBV30,CAWGRDSYEQYF,TGTGCCTGGGGCCGGGACAGCTACGAGCAGTACTTC
NA,TRBJ1-1,NA,TRBV19,CASQGGDWRNTEAFF,TGTGCCAGCCAAGGGGGGGATTGGAGGAACACTGAAGCTTTCTTT